This T cell receptor (beta chain) came from a study of T cells in Graves' hyperthyroidism and ophthalmopathy. Before ophthalmopathy appeared, progressors gave blood at initial hyperthyroidism diagnosis. RNA transcripts yielded amplified TCR beta CDR3 regions. TCR CDR3 underwent first-round RT-PCR with the HTBI primer set. One entry per CDR3 protein, called by TCRdb with MiXCR from the multiplex PCR reads. The table includes fewer than 900,000 distinct CDR3 sequences, over 15% detected once. This TCR was recovered from a woman aged 45-60 years with Graves' hyperthyroidism that later progressed to Graves' ophthalmopathy. Specimen: blood.

For the CDR3, the DNA is TGTGCCAGCTCACCACCCCAGGGGGCAGCGACCGGGGAGCTGTTTTTT. Its protein product is CASSPPQGAATGELFF. The chain links TRBV18 to TRBJ2-2; 8 bases map to TRBD1. The CDR3 is 16 residues long. The V segment lost 0 bases and the J segment 5 bases; nucleotides outside the gene matches: 5. Germline V lookup: CDR1 KGHSH, CDR2 LQKENI.